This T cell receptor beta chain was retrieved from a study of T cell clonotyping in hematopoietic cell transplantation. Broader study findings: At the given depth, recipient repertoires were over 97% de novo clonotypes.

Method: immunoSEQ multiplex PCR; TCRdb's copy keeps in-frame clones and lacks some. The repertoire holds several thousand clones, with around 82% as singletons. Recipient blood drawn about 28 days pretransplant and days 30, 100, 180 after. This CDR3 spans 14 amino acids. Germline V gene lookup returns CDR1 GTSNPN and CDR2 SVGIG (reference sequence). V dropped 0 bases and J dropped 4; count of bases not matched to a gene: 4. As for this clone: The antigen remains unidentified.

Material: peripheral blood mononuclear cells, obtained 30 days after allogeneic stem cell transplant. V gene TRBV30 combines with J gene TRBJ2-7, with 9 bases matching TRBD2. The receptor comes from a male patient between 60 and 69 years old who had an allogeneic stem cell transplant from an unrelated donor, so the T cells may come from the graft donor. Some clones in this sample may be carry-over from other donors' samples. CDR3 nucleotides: TGTGCCTGGAGTGTAGCTAGCGGGGTGTACGAGCAGTACTTC. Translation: CAWSVASGVYEQYF.